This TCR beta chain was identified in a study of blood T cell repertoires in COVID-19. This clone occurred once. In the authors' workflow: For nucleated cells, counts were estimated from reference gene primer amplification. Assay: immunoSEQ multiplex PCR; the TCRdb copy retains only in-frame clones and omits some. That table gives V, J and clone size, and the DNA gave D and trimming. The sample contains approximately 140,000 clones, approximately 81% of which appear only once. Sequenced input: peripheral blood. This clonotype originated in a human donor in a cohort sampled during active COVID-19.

Here the CDR3 reads CASSRASGGGRRPKETQYF. The CDR3, as DNA: TGTGCCAGCAGCAGGGCTAGCGGGGGGGGACGGCGACCTAAAGAGACCCAGTACTTC. This chain links TRBV6-2 or TRBV6-3 with TRBJ2-5, with 12 bases that match TRBD2. The ends lost 6 bases at V and 3 bases at J; junction bases unmatched: 17. The CDR3 totals 19 residues. Germline CDR1 is MNHEY and CDR2 is SVGEGT.